The clone carrying this T cell receptor beta chain was recorded many times. V lost 2 bases and J lost 4; bases outside the gene matches: 11. Germline V CDR1 and CDR2: SGHKS, YYEKEE (reference sequence). This CDR3 spans 17 amino acids. Using its own MiXCR run on the RT-PCR reads, TCRdb lists one record per CDR3 protein. The sample contains about 680,000 distinct CDR3 sequences, approximately 15% of which appear only once. The chain has TRBV5-5 and TRBJ2-3; TRBD1 matches 9 bases. The sequence was obtained from a female donor in good health, serving as a healthy control. The sequenced material came from memory CD4+ T cells from blood. The CDR3 DNA reads as TGTGCCAGCAGCTTTCAGAGACCGGGACAGGGAGCAGATACGCAGTATTTT. Protein sequence: CASSFQRPGQGADTQYF.